Below are 19 T cell receptor beta chains sequenced from a single sample in a study of blood T cell repertoires in COVID-19. Sequencing was performed with immunoSEQ multiplex PCR; in TCRdb, only in-frame clones are kept and a portion is missing. This repertoire shows around 100,000 clones, roughly four fifths found once; its top ten account for 20% to 25%. What was sequenced was peripheral blood. The source is a man in his 70s with active or convalescent COVID-19.

The chain has TRBV19 and TRBJ2-3; 10 nucleotides line up with TRBD2. V lost 4 bases and J lost 6; bases outside the gene matches: 4. This CDR3 is 14 amino acids long. The germline V gene has CDR1 LNHDA and CDR2 SQIVND (reference sequence). CDR3 nucleotide sequence: TGTGCCAGTAGTAAAGCGGGAGGGGCGGATACGCAGTATTTT. Its protein is CASSKAGGADTQYF.

The V gene is TRBV4-1, the J gene TRBJ2-7, with 7 bases that match TRBD2. This CDR3 comprises 14 residues. CDR1 and CDR2 (germline): MGHRA, YSYEKL. After removal of 0 bases from V and 5 bases from J, the junction contained 4 bases not matched to a gene. The CDR3 here is CASSQDQSGDEQYF. The CDR3 DNA reads TGCGCCAGCAGCCAAGATCAGAGCGGGGACGAGCAGTACTTC.

The chain recombines TRBV5-1 with TRBJ2-1, with a possible D match to TRBD2 (6 bases). V dropped 3 bases and J dropped 0 bases, with 13 bases sitting between them. In germline, CDR1 is SGHRS, CDR2 YFSETQ. CDR3 size: 16 residues. DNA for the CDR3: TGCGCCAGCAGCTCCTCGGGACTTAGCTCCTACAATGAGCAGTTCTTC. This translates into CASSSSGLSSYNEQFF.

This clone was picked up one time. The chain uses TRBV5-1 and TRBJ2-1, with 9 positions matching TRBD1. This CDR3 contains 17 residues. J gave up 7 bases and V 0 bases, and 11 bases lay outside the gene matches. CDR1 and CDR2 from the germline V gene are SGHRS and YFSETQ. In DNA form, the CDR3 reads TGCGCCAGCAGCTTGGGTGATGGGACAGGGTTGAGTAATGAGCAGTTCTTC. Translating gives CASSLGDGTGLSNEQFF. The full variable domain, rest sourced from reference TRBV5-1 and TRBJ2-1, is KAGVTQTPRYLIKTRGQQVTLSCSPISGHRSVSWYQQTPGQGLQFLFEYFSETQRNKGNFPGRFSGRQFSNSRSEMNVSTLELGDSALYLCASSLGDGTGLSNEQFFGPGTRLTVL.

V gene TRBV18 combines with J gene TRBJ1-1; D is ambiguous. The V end lost 4 bases, the J end lost 1 base, and 13 bases lay between the germline ends. CDR1 is KGHSH and CDR2 is LQKENI in the germline V gene. This CDR3 region has 15 residues. CDR3 coding DNA: TGTGCCAGCTCACTGGGAGGCGCTGGGAACACTGAAGCTTTCTTT. This encodes CASSLGGAGNTEAFF.

The chain links TRBV10-1 to TRBJ2-1; TRBD2 matches at 7 bases. CDR3 size: 16 residues. V was clipped by 0 bases and J by 10 bases; unmatched bases: 12. From germline, CDR1 is WNHNN and CDR2 SYGVQD (reference sequence). The CDR3 loop reads CASSESGRGSHGEQFF. The CDR3 bases are TGCGCCAGCAGTGAGTCTGGGCGCGGGAGCCACGGGGAGCAGTTCTTC.

The rearrangement links TRBV6-5 to TRBJ2-7, with a weak D call TRBD2 (5 bases). The V gene's germline CDR1 is MNHEY and CDR2 SVGAGI. With 6 bases removed from V and 5 bases from J, the gap between germline ends came to 20 bases. The CDR3 is 15 amino acids. The CDR3 spells CASSAGRTLGNEQYF. The CDR3 nucleotides read TGTGCCAGCAGCGCCGGACGGACCCTCGGGAACGAGCAGTACTTC.

This clone was seen more than once but under ten times. The chain carries TRBV18 and TRBJ1-3; 7 positions match TRBD1. The junction had 0 bases not matched to a gene; V was cut back by 4 bases and J by 0 bases. CDR1 KGHSH and CDR2 LQKENI come from the germline V gene. The CDR3 is 14 amino acids. The CDR3 is CASSRDSSGNTIYF. Written as DNA, the CDR3 is TGTGCCAGCTCACGGGACAGCTCTGGAAACACCATATATTTT.

The chain recombines TRBV5-4 with TRBJ2-5, with TRBD2 identical over 10 bases. J gave up 2 bases and V 5 bases, and 3 bases lay outside the gene matches. CDR1 and CDR2 (germline): SGHNT, YYREEE (reference sequence). This CDR3 has 14 amino acids. CDR3 sequence (DNA): TGTGCCAGCAGTCGGACTAGCGGACAAGAGACCCAGTACTTC. Translating it yields CASSRTSGQETQYF. The full variable domain, completed using reference TRBV5-4 and TRBJ2-5, is ETGVTQSPTHLIKTRGQQVTLRCSSQSGHNTVSWYQQALGQGPQFIFQYYREEENGRGNFPPRFSGLQFPNYSSELNVNALELDDSALYLCASSRTSGQETQYFGPGTRLLVL.

This clone was observed a few times. The gene calls are TRBV10-1 and TRBJ2-7; 8 bases are a match to TRBD2. V lost 0 bases to trimming and J lost 6 bases; unmatched junction nucleotides: 7. CDR1 and CDR2 from the germline V gene are WNHNN and SYGVQD (reference sequence). The CDR3 length is 15 residues. As DNA, the CDR3 is TGCGCCAGCAGTGAGTCGACGGGGGGGCGAGCCGAGCAGTACTTC. Encoded protein: CASSESTGGRAEQYF.

CDR3 residues: CASSQRNTIYF. CDR3 nucleotides: TGTGCCAGCAGTCAAAGAAACACCATATATTTT. The chain is built from TRBV6-5 and TRBJ1-3; D uncertain. The CDR3 is 11 amino acids. The germline gives CDR1 MNHEY, CDR2 SVGAGI. Trimming pared 5 bases from V and 5 bases from J, leaving 4 bases between.

This clone came up once. The chain links TRBV7-9 to TRBJ2-5, with D tentatively TRBD1 (6 bases). V was pared by 0 bases and J by 4 bases, with 12 bases between. The CDR3 totals 15 residues. Germline V gene lookup returns CDR1 SEHNR and CDR2 FQNEAQ (reference sequence). Here the CDR3 reads CASSLALTGRETQYF. The CDR3 region has the DNA TGTGCCAGCAGCTTAGCGTTAACAGGGAGAGAGACCCAGTACTTC.

The CDR3 DNA is TGTGCCAGCAGTCTCAGGGGGGCCGGGGAGCTGTTTTTT. Its translation: CASSLRGAGELFF. The chain uses TRBV12-3 or TRBV12-4 and TRBJ2-2; TRBD1 might be the D (7 bases). This CDR3 comprises 13 residues. The ends were cut back, 5 bases at V and 6 bases at J, with 10 bases in the middle.

The chain has TRBV7-9 and TRBJ1-1; D unclear. Trimming removed 5 bases at V and 7 bases at J, with 11 bases between. The CDR3 is made up of 12 amino acids. The germline V gene has CDR1 SEHNR and CDR2 FQNEAQ (reference sequence). The CDR3 DNA follows: TGTGCCAGCAGCCAAGTAGCGGGTGAAGCTTTCTTT. This codes for CASSQVAGEAFF.

The CDR3 region has the DNA TGTGCCTGGAGTCCCGACAGGATCAACGAGCAGTACTTC. This gives the protein CAWSPDRINEQYF. The V gene is TRBV30, the J gene TRBJ2-7; the D gene is possibly TRBD1 (6 bases). The V end was cut by 2 bases, the J end by 5 bases, with 13 bases between. The CDR3 runs to 13 residues. Germline-derived CDR1 and CDR2 are GTSNPN and SVGIG (reference sequence).

This clone has just one count. The genes are TRBV5-1 and TRBJ2-3; 7 bases fit TRBD1. Looked up from germline, CDR1 is SGHRS and CDR2 is YFSETQ. The CDR3 has 16 residues. V was clipped by 4 bases and J by 2 bases; unmatched bases: 10. The CDR3 spells CASSPGTEASTDTQYF. The CDR3 DNA follows: TGCGCCAGCAGCCCCGGGACAGAGGCTTCCACAGATACGCAGTATTTT.

This clone was observed a single time. The V call is TRBV10-3, the J call TRBJ2-6, with D perhaps matching TRBD1 (5 bases). V dropped 4 bases and J dropped 2 bases, with 15 bases sitting between them. Germline-derived CDR1 and CDR2 are ENHRY and SYGVKD. This CDR3 is built from 17 residues. The CDR3 nucleotides read TGTGCCATCAGTGGGGCAGGGTCCCTTCCTGGGGCCAACGTCCTGACTTTC. It specifies CAISGAGSLPGANVLTF.

The J gene is TRBJ1-3, the V gene TRBV2, with unresolved D. Germline V CDR1 and CDR2: SNHLY, FYNNEI. The length of the CDR3 is 15 residues. With 6 bases removed from V and 1 base from J, the gap between germline ends came to 13 bases. The CDR3 is CASRGEQRSGNTIYF. The CDR3, as DNA: TGTGCCAGCAGGGGCGAACAGAGATCTGGAAACACCATATATTTT.

This rearrangement joins TRBV6-5 to TRBJ1-2; 7 nucleotides line up with TRBD1. Unmatched junction bases numbered 13, after V lost 7 bases and J lost 5 bases. The germline CDR1 and CDR2 sequences are MNHEY and SVGAGI. The CDR3 runs 15 residues. The CDR3 bases are TGTGCCAGCACCCCCGGACAGGCTCGCCCGTATGGCTACACCTTC. This translates into CASTPGQARPYGYTF.